Following are 20 T cell receptor beta chains from one sample sequenced in a study of human T cells and chemical hapten exposure. Time point reported: pre-sensitization, week 0. Treatment of the sample: therapeutic diphenylcyclopropenone sensitization with weekly scalp DPC. Each CDR3 protein gets one entry after TCRdb re-called the RACE reads with MiXCR. This sample has 80,000 to 100,000 distinct CDR3 sequences, with 10% to 12% found just once. The specimen was whole blood, collected in connection with sensitization to the hapten diphenylcyclopropenone (DPC). All receptors derive from an older woman with alopecia areata. Some clones in this sample may be carry-over from other donors' samples.

This clonotype was recorded at least ten times. This sequence joins TRBV29-1 and TRBJ2-1; perhaps TRBD1 as D (5 bases). Germline assignment: CDR1 SQVTM and CDR2 ANQGSEA. Trimming shortened V by 7 bases and J by 7 bases, and 17 bases separated the two germline ends. This CDR3 region has 13 residues. The CDR3 loop is CSARGQGVNEQFF. The CDR3 region has the DNA TGCAGCGCCCGAGGCCAAGGGGTGAATGAGCAGTTCTTC.

This clonotype was counted many times. V gene TRBV7-6 combines with J gene TRBJ1-5; D is ambiguous. Deletions cut 1 base from V and 0 bases from J, with 7 bases between. This CDR3 has 15 amino acids. CDR1 and CDR2 (germline): SGHVS, FNYEAQ. The CDR3 region is CASSLGPDSNQPQHF. As DNA, the CDR3 is TGTGCCAGCAGCTTAGGGCCAGATAGCAATCAGCCCCAGCATTTT.

There are a few counts of this clonotype. CDR3 residues: CASRPSERQETQYF. The CDR3 DNA sequence: TGTGCCAGCAGGCCGTCCGAGCGACAAGAGACCCAGTACTTC. The chain links TRBV6-5 to TRBJ2-5, with D unresolved. The CDR3 extends over 14 amino acids. Germline values: CDR1 MNHEY, CDR2 SVGAGI. Trimming shortened V by 6 bases and J by 2 bases, and 13 bases separated the two germline ends.

The sample holds many counts of this clonotype. This rearrangement joins TRBV11-2 to TRBJ2-4; D is uncertain. This CDR3 contains 16 residues. Trimming took off 5 bases at V and 7 bases at J, with 21 bases between the two ends. Germline V gene data show CDR1 as SGHAT and CDR2 as FQNNGV. The CDR3 bases are TGTGCCAGCAGCAAAAGTGGAGTCTTAGCCGGGAACATTCAGTACTTC. This translates into CASSKSGVLAGNIQYF.

This clonotype was counted many times. The chain uses TRBV28 and TRBJ1-5; 10 nucleotides line up with TRBD1. This CDR3 region has 15 residues. V lost 6 bases and J lost 6; bases outside the gene matches: 8. Germline loops: CDR1 MDHEN, CDR2 SYDVKM. The CDR3 DNA sequence: TGTGCCAGCAGCCGACGGACAGGGGGAAGTCAGCCCCAGCATTTT. It codes for CASSRRTGGSQPQHF.

J is TRBJ1-2 and V is TRBV5-1, with a possible D match to TRBD1 (5 bases). V dropped 0 bases and J dropped 0 bases, with 9 bases sitting between them. CDR1 and CDR2 (germline): SGHRS, YFSETQ. CDR3 size: 15 residues. CDR3 bases: TGCGCCAGCAGCTTGGCTCTGGGGGCTAACTATGGCTACACCTTC. Its protein is CASSLALGANYGYTF.

The chain has TRBV10-3 and TRBJ2-3; D is uncertain. Trimming removed 5 bases at V and 6 bases at J, with 9 bases between. CDR1 is ENHRY, CDR2 SYGVKD, per germline. The CDR3 is made up of 12 amino acids. The CDR3 sequence: CAISPEEDTQYF. Here the CDR3 DNA reads TGTGCCATCAGTCCTGAGGAGGATACGCAGTATTTT.

In its sample, this clonotype was seen many times. Likely a read error: the CDR3 ends without its conserved phenylalanine or tryptophan. The chain couples TRBV20-1 to TRBJ1-1; a weak D match, TRBD1 (5 bases). CDR1 is DFQATT and CDR2 is SNEGSKA in the germline V gene (reference sequence). The CDR3 loop spans 14 amino acids. Trimming removed 2 bases at V and 0 bases at J, with 10 bases between. In nucleotides, the CDR3 is TGCAGTGCTAGAAGGGGACCTGTGAACACTGAAGCTTTCCTT. This encodes CSARRGPVNTEAFL.

The chain has TRBV5-1 and TRBJ2-5; tentative D call: TRBD1 (5 bases). The CDR3 is made up of 13 amino acids. Germline CDR1 is SGHRS and CDR2 is YFSETQ. Trimming pared 6 bases from V and 4 bases from J, leaving 13 bases between. The CDR3 is CASTLGQGETQYF. Written as DNA, the CDR3 is TGCGCCAGCACCCTCGGCCAGGGAGAGACCCAGTACTTC.

CDR3 in amino acids: CASRLRGGQETQYF. The CDR3 DNA is TGTGCCAGCAGGCTGCGGGGGGGCCAAGAGACCCAGTACTTC. The rearrangement uses TRBV12-3 or TRBV12-4 and TRBJ2-5; the match to TRBD2 covers 9 bases. CDR3 length equals 14 residues. The ends lost 6 bases at V and 1 base at J; junction bases unmatched: 3.

V usage is TRBV5-1 and J usage is TRBJ1-1; D is unclear. V was cut by 0 bases and J by 1 base, with 7 bases left in between. From germline, CDR1 is SGHRS and CDR2 YFSETQ. The CDR3 has 14 amino acids. In DNA, the CDR3 is TGCGCCAGCAGCTTGGAGCAGCCGAACACTGAAGCTTTCTTT. Its translation is CASSLEQPNTEAFF.

This clonotype was observed at least ten times. The V gene is TRBV2, the J gene TRBJ2-5, with 8 bases identical to TRBD2. This CDR3 has 15 amino acids. Looked up from germline, CDR1 is SNHLY and CDR2 is FYNNEI. Unmatched junction bases numbered 11, after V lost 6 bases and J lost 5 bases. As DNA, the CDR3 is TGTGCCAGCAGACCGGCTCCGGGGGGGCCGGAGACCCAGTACTTC. Translated: CASRPAPGGPETQYF.

This clonotype showed up many times. CDR3 amino acids: CASSFLAGGTGELFF. Here the CDR3 DNA reads TGTGCCAGCAGCTTCCTAGCGGGGGGAACCGGGGAGCTGTTTTTT. The chain carries TRBV11-2 and TRBJ2-2, with TRBD2 identical over 11 bases. There are 15 residues in the CDR3. The germline V gene has CDR1 SGHAT and CDR2 FQNNGV. V lost 3 bases, J lost 5 bases, and 2 bases stayed unmatched.

This clonotype turned up a few times. The V gene is TRBV7-9, the J gene TRBJ1-1; D call uncertain. The V end lost 5 bases, the J end lost 7 bases, and 14 bases lay between the germline ends. CDR3 size: 13 residues. Germline CDR1 is SEHNR and CDR2 is FQNEAQ (reference sequence). The chain's CDR3 is CASSPPGVIEAFF. Written as DNA, the CDR3 is TGTGCCAGCAGCCCCCCCGGGGTAATTGAAGCTTTCTTT.

At least ten counts were recorded for this clonotype. The genes are TRBV7-2 and TRBJ1-1; 9 bases map to TRBD1. This CDR3 spans 14 amino acids. The J segment lost 4 bases and the V segment lost 5 bases, leaving 5 bases of the junction unmatched. The germline CDR1 and CDR2 sequences are SGHTA and FQGNSA. The CDR3 DNA is TGTGCCAGCAGCCTGGACAGGGGAGTCACTGAAGCTTTCTTT. Amino acids: CASSLDRGVTEAFF.

This clonotype came up many times. V is TRBV13 and J is TRBJ2-3; no firm D call. This CDR3 region has 18 residues. Germline V gene data show CDR1 as PRHDT and CDR2 as FYEKMQ (reference sequence). Trimming cost V 7 bases and J 5 bases, with 28 bases left between them. The CDR3 is CASIRLRNSPDAIDTQYF. As DNA, the CDR3 is TGTGCCAGCATTCGACTGCGGAACTCCCCCGACGCTATAGATACGCAGTATTTT.

The sample holds many counts of this clonotype. The chain combines TRBV5-1 with TRBJ1-2; possible D gene TRBD1, 5 bases. Trimming cost V 3 bases and J 4 bases, with 13 bases left between them. CDR3 size: 14 residues. CDR1 SGHRS and CDR2 YFSETQ come from the germline V gene. The CDR3 loop reads CASSSGGGTYGYTF. CDR3 sequence (DNA): TGCGCCAGCAGCTCGGGAGGAGGGACCTATGGCTACACCTTC.

This clonotype was observed many times. The V call is TRBV5-4, the J call TRBJ2-3; 7 nucleotides line up with TRBD1. This CDR3 comprises 15 residues. V was clipped by 4 bases and J by 5 bases; unmatched bases: 10. The germline V gene has CDR1 SGHNT and CDR2 YYREEE (reference sequence). CDR3 in DNA: TGTGCCAGCAGCCCGAGGCAACAGGGGATAGATACGCAGTATTTT. This codes for CASSPRQQGIDTQYF.

The sample holds a few counts of this clonotype. This rearrangement joins TRBV9 to TRBJ1-4; tentatively, D is TRBD1 (5 bases). Trimming took 0 bases from V and 4 from J, leaving 16 bases between them. CDR1 SGDLS and CDR2 YYNGEE come from the germline V gene. The CDR3 totals 17 residues. This CDR3 reads CASSVGSGLGVNEKLFF. In nucleotides, the CDR3 is TGTGCCAGCAGCGTAGGAAGCGGGTTGGGGGTTAATGAAAAACTGTTTTTT.

CDR3 loop: CSARAPGLVSYEQYF. The CDR3 bases are TGCAGTGCTAGGGCGCCCGGTCTTGTCAGCTACGAGCAGTACTTC. The V gene is TRBV20-1, the J gene TRBJ2-7; D is ambiguous. V gave up 3 bases and J gave up 3 bases, with 18 bases separating them. CDR1 and CDR2 from the germline V gene are DFQATT and SNEGSKA (reference sequence). The length of the CDR3 is 15 residues.